This T cell receptor delta chain is from a study of γδ T cells in repeated Plasmodium falciparum infection. About the research overall: The natural-infection arm compared Malian children under seasonal malaria with matched Australian children.

Gammadelta T cells were flow-sorted from PBMC into Vgamma9/Vdelta2+ and Vdelta2-negative populations for bulk analysis. Points from the study as a whole: Compared with Australian children, Malian Vdelta2-negative repertoires seemed more clonal, less diverse, less shared.

Germline V gives CDR1 TSWWSYY, CDR2 QGS. The CDR3 has 21 residues. Trimming cost V 0 bases and J 1 base, with 27 bases left between them. This clone was detected many times. Its specificity is unknown. TCRdb re-called clones from the multiplex PCR reads via CATT. The data contain around 82,000 delta-chain clones, under 1.5% of them singletons. The clonotype originates from a pool of human donors (malaria-infected and uninfected, not separated). The V call is TRDV1, the J call TRDJ1, with D hard to call. Input material: gamma-delta T cells from blood. The CDR3 sequence: CALGELVDRTTKPVITDKLIF. In DNA, the CDR3 is TGTGCTCTTGGGGAACTGGTGGACAGGACTACGAAACCGGTTATCACCGATAAACTCATCTTT.